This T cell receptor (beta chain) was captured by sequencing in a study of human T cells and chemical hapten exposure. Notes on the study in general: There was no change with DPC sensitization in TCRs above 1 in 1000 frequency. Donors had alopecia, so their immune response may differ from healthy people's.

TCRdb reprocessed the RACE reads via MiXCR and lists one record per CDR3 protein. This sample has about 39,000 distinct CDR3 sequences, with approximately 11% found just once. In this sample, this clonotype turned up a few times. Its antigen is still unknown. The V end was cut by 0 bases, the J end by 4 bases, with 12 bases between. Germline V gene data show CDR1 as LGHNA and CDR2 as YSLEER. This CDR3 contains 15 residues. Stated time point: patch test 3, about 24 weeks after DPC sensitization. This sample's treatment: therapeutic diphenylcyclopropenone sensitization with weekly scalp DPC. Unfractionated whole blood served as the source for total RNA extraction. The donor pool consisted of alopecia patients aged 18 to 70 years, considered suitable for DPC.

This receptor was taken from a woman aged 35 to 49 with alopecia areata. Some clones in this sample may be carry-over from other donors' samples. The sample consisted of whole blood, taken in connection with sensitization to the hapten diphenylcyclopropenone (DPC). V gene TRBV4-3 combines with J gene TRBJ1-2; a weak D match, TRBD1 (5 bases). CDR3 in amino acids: CASSQDASGGYGYTF. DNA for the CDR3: TGCGCCAGCAGCCAAGACGCATCCGGGGGCTATGGCTACACCTTC.